Listed here are 5 T cell receptor beta chains from one sample, sequenced in a study of PD-1 blockade in mismatch repair-deficient tumors. Measured with immunoSEQ multiplex PCR; TCRdb has only the in-frame clones, and not every one. The sample contains 90,000 to 130,000 clones, about 74% of which appear only once. Material: peripheral blood, obtained more than 58 weeks after starting pembrolizumab. The receptors stem from an adult with mismatch repair-deficient cancer.

This clone was picked up a small number of times. The chain uses TRBV11-3 and TRBJ2-3; D is ambiguous. This CDR3 is built from 12 residues. Germline CDR1 and CDR2: SGHNT and YENEEA. V lost 1 base and J lost 3, with 2 bases in between. The CDR3 DNA is TGTGCCAGCAGCTTAGGGACAGATACGCAGTATTTT. Amino acid sequence: CASSLGTDTQYF.

The chain is built from TRBV5-5 and TRBJ2-7; TRBD2 agrees at 14 bases. The germline CDR1 and CDR2 sequences are SGHKS and YYEKEE (reference sequence). With V trimmed by 0 bases and J by 7 bases, 6 bases remained unmatched. The CDR3 covers 16 residues. The CDR3 protein is CASSLAGLAGVYEQYF. The DNA of the CDR3 is TGTGCCAGCAGCTTGGCGGGACTAGCGGGAGTTTATGAGCAGTACTTC.

This clone turned up a few times. This chain links TRBV27 with TRBJ2-7, with TRBD1 identical over 7 bases. The CDR3 extends over 14 amino acids. Germline CDR1 is MNHEY and CDR2 is SMNVEV (reference sequence). With 5 bases clipped from V and 5 bases from J, the junction kept 9 bases outside the gene matches. The DNA of the CDR3 is TGTGCCAGCAGTAAGACAGGGATGATCAACGAGCAGTACTTC. Translation: CASSKTGMINEQYF.

The chain combines TRBV25-1 with TRBJ2-1; 7 bases line up with TRBD2. The length of the CDR3 is 15 residues. Germline loops: CDR1 MGHDK, CDR2 SYGVNS. The V gene end was trimmed by 2 bases and the J gene end by 0 bases; junction bases not matched to a gene: 1. The CDR3 sequence: CASSESGNSYNEQFF. In DNA, the CDR3 is TGTGCCAGCAGTGAAAGCGGGAACTCCTACAATGAGCAGTTCTTC.

The chain combines TRBV5-1 with TRBJ2-7; TRBD2 agrees at 10 bases. The V gene end was trimmed by 3 bases and the J gene end by 5 bases; junction bases not matched to a gene: 11. The CDR3 runs to 16 residues. CDR1 and CDR2 from the germline V gene are SGHRS and YFSETQ. The CDR3 nucleotides read TGCGCCAGCAGCTGGGGGTTTAGCGGGAGGATCCACGAGCAGTACTTC. Translating gives CASSWGFSGRIHEQYF.